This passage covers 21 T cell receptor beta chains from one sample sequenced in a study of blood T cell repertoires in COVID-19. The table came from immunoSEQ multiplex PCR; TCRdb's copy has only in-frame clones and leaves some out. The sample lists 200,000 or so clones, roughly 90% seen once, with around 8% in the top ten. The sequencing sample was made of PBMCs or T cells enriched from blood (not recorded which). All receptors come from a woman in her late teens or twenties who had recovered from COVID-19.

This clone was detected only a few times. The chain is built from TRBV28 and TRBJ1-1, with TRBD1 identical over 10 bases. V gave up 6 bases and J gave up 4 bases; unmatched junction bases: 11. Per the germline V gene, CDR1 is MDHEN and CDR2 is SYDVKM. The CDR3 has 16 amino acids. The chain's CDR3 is CASSSRDRGGGTEAFF. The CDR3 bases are TGTGCCAGCAGCAGCCGGGACAGGGGAGGCGGCACTGAAGCTTTCTTT.

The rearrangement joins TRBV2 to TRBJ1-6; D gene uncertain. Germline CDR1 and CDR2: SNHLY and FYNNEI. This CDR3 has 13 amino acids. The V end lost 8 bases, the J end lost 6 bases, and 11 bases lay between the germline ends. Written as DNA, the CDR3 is TGTGCCAGCGAAGTATTAGCTAATTCACCCCTCCACTTT. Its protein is CASEVLANSPLHF.

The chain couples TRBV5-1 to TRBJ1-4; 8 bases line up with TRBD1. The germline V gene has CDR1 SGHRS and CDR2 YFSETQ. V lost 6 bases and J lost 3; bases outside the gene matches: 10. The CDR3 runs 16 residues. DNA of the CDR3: TGCGCCAGCACGCCGGGCAGGGGGCTTTCTAATGAAAAACTGTTTTTT. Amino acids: CASTPGRGLSNEKLFF.

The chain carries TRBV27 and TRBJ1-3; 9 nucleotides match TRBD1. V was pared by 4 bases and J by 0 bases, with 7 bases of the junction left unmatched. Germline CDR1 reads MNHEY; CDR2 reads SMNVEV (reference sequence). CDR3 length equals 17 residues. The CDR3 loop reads CASSSLRGQGSGNTIYF. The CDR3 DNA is TGTGCCAGCAGTTCACTTCGGGGACAGGGCTCTGGAAACACCATATATTTT.

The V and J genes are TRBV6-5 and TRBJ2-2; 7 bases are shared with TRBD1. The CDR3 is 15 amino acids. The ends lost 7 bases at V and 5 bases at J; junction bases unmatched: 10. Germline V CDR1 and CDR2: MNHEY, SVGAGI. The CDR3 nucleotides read TGTGCCAGCAAAATGAGGGGGCGAGGGACCGGGGAGCTGTTTTTT. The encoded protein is CASKMRGRGTGELFF.

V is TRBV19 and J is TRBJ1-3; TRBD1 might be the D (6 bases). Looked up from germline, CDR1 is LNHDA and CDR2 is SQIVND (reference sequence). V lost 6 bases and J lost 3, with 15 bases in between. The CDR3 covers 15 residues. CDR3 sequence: CASRPGQLVGNTIYF. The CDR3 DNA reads TGTGCCAGTAGACCCGGACAGTTGGTTGGAAACACCATATATTTT.

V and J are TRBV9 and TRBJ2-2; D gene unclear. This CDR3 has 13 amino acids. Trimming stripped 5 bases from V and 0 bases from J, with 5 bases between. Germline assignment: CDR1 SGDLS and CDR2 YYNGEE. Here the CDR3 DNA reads TGTGCCAGCAGGTCCTCGAACACCGGGGAGCTGTTTTTT. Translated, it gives CASRSSNTGELFF.

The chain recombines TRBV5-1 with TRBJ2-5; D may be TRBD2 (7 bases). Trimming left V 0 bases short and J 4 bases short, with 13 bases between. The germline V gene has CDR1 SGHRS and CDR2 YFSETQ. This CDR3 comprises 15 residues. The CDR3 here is CASSLAVGGPETQYF. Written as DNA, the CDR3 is TGCGCCAGCAGCTTGGCCGTGGGGGGGCCAGAGACCCAGTACTTC.

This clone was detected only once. The CDR3 DNA reads as TGCGCCAGCAGCCAAGGGACTAGCGGGGGTGGAGAGACCCAGTACTTC. This translates into CASSQGTSGGGETQYF. The chain employs TRBV4-1 and TRBJ2-5, with 13 bases fitting TRBD2. There are 16 residues in the CDR3. Germline CDR1 reads MGHRA; CDR2 reads YSYEKL. After removal of 1 base from V and 4 bases from J, the junction contained 3 bases not matched to a gene.

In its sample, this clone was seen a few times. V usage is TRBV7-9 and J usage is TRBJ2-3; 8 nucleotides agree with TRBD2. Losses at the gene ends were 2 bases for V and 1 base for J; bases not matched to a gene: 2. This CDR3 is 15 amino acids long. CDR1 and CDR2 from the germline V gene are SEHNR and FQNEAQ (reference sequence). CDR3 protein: CASSLSSGGTDTQYF. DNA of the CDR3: TGTGCCAGCAGCTTAAGTAGCGGGGGCACAGATACGCAGTATTTT.

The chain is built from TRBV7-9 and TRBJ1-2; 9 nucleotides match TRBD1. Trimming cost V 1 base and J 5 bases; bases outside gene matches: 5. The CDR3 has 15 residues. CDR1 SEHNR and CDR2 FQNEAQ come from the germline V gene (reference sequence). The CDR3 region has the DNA TGTGCCAGCAGCTTAGGCGGGACAGGGAAGTATGGCTACACCTTC. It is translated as CASSLGGTGKYGYTF.

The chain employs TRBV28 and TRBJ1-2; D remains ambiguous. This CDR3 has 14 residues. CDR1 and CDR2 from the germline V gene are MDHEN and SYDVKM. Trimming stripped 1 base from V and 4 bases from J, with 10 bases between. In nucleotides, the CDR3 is TGTGCCAGCAGTTTATTTGGGCAATCCTATGGCTACACCTTC. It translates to CASSLFGQSYGYTF.

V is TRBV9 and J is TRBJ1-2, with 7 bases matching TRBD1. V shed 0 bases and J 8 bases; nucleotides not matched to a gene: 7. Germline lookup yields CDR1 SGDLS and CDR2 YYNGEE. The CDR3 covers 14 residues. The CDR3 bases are TGTGCCAGCAGCGTAGGAGGAGGGGGCCGAGGCTACACCTTC. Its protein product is CASSVGGGGRGYTF. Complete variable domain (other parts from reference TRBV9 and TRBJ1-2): DSGVTQTPKHLITATGQRVTLRCSPRSGDLSVYWYQQSLDQGLQFLIQYYNGEERAKGNILERFSAQQFPDLHSELNLSSLELGDSALYFCASSVGGGGRGYTFGSGTRLTVV.

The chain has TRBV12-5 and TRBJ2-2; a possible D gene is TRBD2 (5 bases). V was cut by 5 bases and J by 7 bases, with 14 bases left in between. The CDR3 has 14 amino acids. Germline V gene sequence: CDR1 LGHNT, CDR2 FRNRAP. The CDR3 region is CASGQSLALGELFF. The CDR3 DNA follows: TGTGCTAGTGGTCAATCGCTAGCCCTCGGGGAGCTGTTTTTT.

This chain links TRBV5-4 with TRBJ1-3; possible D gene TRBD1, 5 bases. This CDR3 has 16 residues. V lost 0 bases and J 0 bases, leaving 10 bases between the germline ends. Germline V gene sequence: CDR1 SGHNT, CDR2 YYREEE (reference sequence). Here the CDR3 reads CASSLGGLNSGNTIYF. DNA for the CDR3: TGTGCCAGCAGCTTGGGGGGCCTAAACTCTGGAAACACCATATATTTT.

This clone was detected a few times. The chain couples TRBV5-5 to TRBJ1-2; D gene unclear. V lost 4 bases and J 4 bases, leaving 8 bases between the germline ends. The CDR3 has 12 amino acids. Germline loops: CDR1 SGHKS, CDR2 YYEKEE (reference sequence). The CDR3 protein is CASSARGYGYTF. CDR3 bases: TGTGCCAGCAGCGCGAGAGGCTATGGCTACACCTTC.

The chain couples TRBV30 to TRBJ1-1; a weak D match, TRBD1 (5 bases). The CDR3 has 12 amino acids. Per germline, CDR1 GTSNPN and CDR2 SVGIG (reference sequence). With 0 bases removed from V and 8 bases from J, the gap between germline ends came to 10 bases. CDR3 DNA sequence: TGTGCCTGGAGTGTCAGGGCCACAGAAGCTTTCTTT. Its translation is CAWSVRATEAFF.

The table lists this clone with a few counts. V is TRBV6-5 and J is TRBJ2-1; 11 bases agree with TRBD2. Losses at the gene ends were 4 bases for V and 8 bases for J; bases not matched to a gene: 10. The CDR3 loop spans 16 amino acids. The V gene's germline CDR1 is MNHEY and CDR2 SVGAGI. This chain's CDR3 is CASSSLAGGLGDEQFF. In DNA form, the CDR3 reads TGTGCCAGCAGTTCCTTAGCGGGGGGGCTTGGCGATGAGCAGTTCTTC.

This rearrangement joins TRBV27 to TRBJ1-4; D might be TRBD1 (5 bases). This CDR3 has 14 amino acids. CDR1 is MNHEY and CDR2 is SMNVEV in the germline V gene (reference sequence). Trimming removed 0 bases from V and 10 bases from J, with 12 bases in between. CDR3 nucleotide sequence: TGTGCCAGCAGTTTATCGGGGGGGTACGGAAAACTGTTTTTT. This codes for CASSLSGGYGKLFF. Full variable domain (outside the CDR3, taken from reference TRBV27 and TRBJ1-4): EAQVTQNPRYLITVTGKKLTVTCSQNMNHEYMSWYRQDPGLGLRQIYYSMNVEVTDKGDVPEGYKVSRKEKRNFPLILESPSPNQTSLYFCASSLSGGYGKLFFGSGTQLSVL.

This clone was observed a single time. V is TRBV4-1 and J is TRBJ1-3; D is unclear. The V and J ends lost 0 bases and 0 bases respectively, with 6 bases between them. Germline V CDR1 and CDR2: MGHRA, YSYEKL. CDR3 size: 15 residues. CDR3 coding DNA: TGCGCCAGCAGCCAAGATCGCAGCTCTGGAAACACCATATATTTT. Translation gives CASSQDRSSGNTIYF.

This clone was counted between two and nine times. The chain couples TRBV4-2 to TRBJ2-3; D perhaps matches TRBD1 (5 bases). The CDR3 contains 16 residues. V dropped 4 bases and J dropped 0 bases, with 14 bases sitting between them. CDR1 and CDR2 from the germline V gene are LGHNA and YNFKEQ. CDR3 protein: CASSPQVTPSTDTQYF. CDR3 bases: TGTGCCAGCAGCCCACAGGTTACTCCTAGCACAGATACGCAGTATTTT.